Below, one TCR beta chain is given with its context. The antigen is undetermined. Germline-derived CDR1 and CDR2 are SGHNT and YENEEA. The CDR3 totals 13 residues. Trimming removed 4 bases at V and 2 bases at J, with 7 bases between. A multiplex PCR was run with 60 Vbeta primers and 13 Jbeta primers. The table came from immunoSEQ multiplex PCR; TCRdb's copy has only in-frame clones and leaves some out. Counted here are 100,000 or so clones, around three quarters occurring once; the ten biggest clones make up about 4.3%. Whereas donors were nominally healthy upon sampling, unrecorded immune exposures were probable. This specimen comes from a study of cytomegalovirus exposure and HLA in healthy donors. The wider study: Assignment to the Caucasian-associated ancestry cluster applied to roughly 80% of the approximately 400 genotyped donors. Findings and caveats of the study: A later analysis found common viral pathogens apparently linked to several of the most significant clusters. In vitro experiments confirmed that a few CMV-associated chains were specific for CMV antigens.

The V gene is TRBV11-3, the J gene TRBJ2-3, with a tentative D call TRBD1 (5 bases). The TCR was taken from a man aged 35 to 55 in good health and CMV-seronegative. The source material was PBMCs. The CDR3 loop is CASSSQATDTQYF. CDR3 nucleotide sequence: TGTGCCAGCAGCTCACAGGCCACAGATACGCAGTATTTT.